This T cell receptor (beta chain) was recorded in a study of T-cell reconstitution after alpha-beta-depleted transplantation in children. The germline gives CDR1 LNHDA, CDR2 SQIVND (reference sequence). The CDR3 has 12 amino acids. Between the trimmed V and J ends, which lost 5 bases and 5 bases, there was a span of 10 bases. Points on this clonotype: As yet, its antigen is unknown.

Study-wide findings and caveats: From surviving recipient T cells and thymic progenitors came the high day-60 TCRbeta diversity observed in some patients. About two months after transplant, alpha-beta T cells reportedly came from several hundred expanded graft clones. Once a year had passed after transplant, T-cell counts and diversity came mostly from newly produced T cells.

Unique molecular identifiers were incorporated into the prepared TCRbeta library. In TCRdb, the PCR reads were re-called with MiXCR into one record per CDR3 protein. Of 200,000 to 250,000 distinct CDR3 sequences in the sample, roughly 10% are singletons; the top ten hold roughly 30%. This clonotype was obtained from a child in the first two years of life with acute myeloid leukemia, due to receive a stem cell transplant. V and J are TRBV19 and TRBJ2-7; the D is unclear. The specimen was PBMCs, collected before TCRalphabeta/CD19-depleted stem cell transplant. CDR3 bases: TGTGCCAGTAGTTCCCCTAGAAACGAGCAGTACTTC. Amino acid sequence: CASSSPRNEQYF.